This T cell receptor beta chain was recovered during a study of T cells in Graves' hyperthyroidism and ophthalmopathy. V dropped 5 bases and J dropped 3; count of bases not matched to a gene: 11. CDR1 is SEHNR and CDR2 is FQNEAQ in the germline V gene (reference sequence). The CDR3 contains 16 residues. RNA transcripts served as the template for amplifying TCR beta CDR3 regions. Carried out on the TCR CDR3, a first-round RT-PCR used the HTBI primer set. One entry per CDR3 protein, called by TCRdb with MiXCR from the multiplex PCR reads. The table records fewer than 350,000 distinct CDR3 sequences, 13% of them present only once.

The clonotype comes from a woman younger than 45 with Graves' hyperthyroidism that later progressed to Graves' ophthalmopathy. Sample: blood. The gene calls are TRBV7-9 and TRBJ2-7; TRBD1 aligns across 9 bases. As DNA, the CDR3 is TGTGCCAGCAGCCCCCGGGACAGGGCACACGTCTACGAGCAGTACTTC. The encoded protein is CASSPRDRAHVYEQYF.